Listed below are T cell receptor beta chains from one sample, sequenced in a study of T cells in Graves' hyperthyroidism and ophthalmopathy. Via MiXCR, TCRdb re-called the multiplex PCR reads, giving one row per CDR3 protein. The sample carries approximately 430,000 distinct CDR3 sequences, around a sixth recorded once. The sample was blood. Receptors were obtained from a woman between 18 and 29 years old with Graves' hyperthyroidism. The CDR3 runs from the conserved cysteine through the conserved F or W. Each record gives: J gene, D gene, clone size, V gene, CDR3 DNA, CDR3 protein. The D gene is left open where the match is weak. Some rows mark clone size as missing; the rest say once, few, many or name a class of expanded clone.

TRBJ1-2,.,many,TRBV5-1,TGCGCCAGCAGCTTGGGAGGGATAGCTAACTATGGCTACACCTTC,CASSLGGIANYGYTF
TRBJ2-7,.,many,TRBV9,TGTGCCAGCAGCACTACGGACTCCCGAGGGGCCGAGCAGTACTTC,CASSTTDSRGAEQYF
TRBJ2-5,.,many,TRBV5-1,TGCGCCAGCAGTGACAGTACCTACGGGGAGACCCAGTACTTC,CASSDSTYGETQYF
TRBJ2-5,TRBD1,.,TRBV28,TGTGCCAGCAGTTTACCCAGGGGGCTACGAGAGACCCAGTACTTC,CASSLPRGLRETQYF
TRBJ2-7,.,many,TRBV5-6,TGTGCCAGCAGCTCCAGGGGCGGGTATAGTAACTACGAGCAGTACTTC,CASSSRGGYSNYEQYF
TRBJ1-1,.,many,TRBV5-1,TGCGCCAGCTCAGGACAATTAGGAGCTAACACTGAAGCTTTCTTT,CASSGQLGANTEAFF
TRBJ2-1,.,many,TRBV11-3,TGTGCCAGCAGCTCCACTAGCCTGCAGTTCTTC,CASSSTSLQFF
TRBJ2-5,TRBD1,many,TRBV7-9,TGTGCCAGCAGCTCGGGGGACAGGAAGAGGGAGACCCAGTACTTC,CASSSGDRKRETQYF
TRBJ2-7,.,few,TRBV9,TGTGCCTCAGGAGGTCGCGACGGCTACGAGCAGTACTTC,CASGGRDGYEQYF
TRBJ1-4,.,once,TRBV29-1,TGCAGCGTTGCGCCAGCGGGTGAAAAACTGTTTTTT,CSVAPAGEKLFF
TRBJ2-6,.,few,TRBV18,TGTGCCAGCTCACCACAGGGCGGTGGGGCCAACGTCCTGACTTTC,CASSPQGGGANVLTF
TRBJ1-2,.,few,TRBV4-1,TGCGCCAGCAGCCAATACAATGGCTACACCTTC,CASSQYNGYTF
TRBJ2-1,TRBD1,.,TRBV11-2,TGTGCCAGCAGCTTAGATCTCGGACAGGGGAGCAATGAGCAGTTCTTC,CASSLDLGQGSNEQFF
TRBJ1-2,TRBD1,.,TRBV4-1,TGCGCCAGCAGCCAACGGGGAGGGCCTCAGGGGGCGCGAAGCGGCTACACCTTC,CASSQRGGPQGARSGYTF
TRBJ2-2,.,.,TRBV28,TGTGCCAGCAGTTCGGACAGATACACCGGGGAGCTGTTTTTT,CASSSDRYTGELFF
TRBJ2-7,.,many,TRBV30,TGTGCCTGGAGTGTCCGGCACTACGAGCAGTACTTC,CAWSVRHYEQYF
TRBJ2-3,.,few,TRBV6-1,TGTACCAGCAGCCGGCCGGGGCGAACAGATACGCAGTATTTT,CTSSRPGRTDTQYF
TRBJ2-1,TRBD2,many,TRBV7-3,TGTGCCAGCAGCCAGGGACTAGCGGTTTACAATGAGCAGTTCTTC,CASSQGLAVYNEQFF
TRBJ2-5,.,.,TRBV28,TGTGCCAGCAACCTGGGACAACAAGAGACCCAGTACTTC,CASNLGQQETQYF
TRBJ2-4,TRBD2,many,TRBV12-3/TRBV12-4,TGTGCCAGCACCCGGGGGGGCCCAACGGGCATTCAGTACTTC,CASTRGGPTGIQYF
TRBJ2-4,.,many,TRBV20-1,TGCAGTGTCCTCGACAGAGGCAAAAACATTCAGTACTTC,CSVLDRGKNIQYF
TRBJ1-2,.,many,TRBV18,TGTGCCAGCTCACCACCGGGACGGTATGGCTACACCTTC,CASSPPGRYGYTF
TRBJ2-5,TRBD1,many,TRBV11-3,TGTGCCAGCAGCTTAGATCTCGTAGACAGGGGGCAAGTGGGGCAAGAGACCCAGTACTTC,CASSLDLVDRGQVGQETQYF
TRBJ2-1,.,many,TRBV6-2/TRBV6-3,TGTGCCAGCAGTTGGGGTCGTCAGGGGTACAATGAGCAGTTCTTC,CASSWGRQGYNEQFF
TRBJ2-1,TRBD2,few,TRBV11-2,TGTGCCAGCAGGCGGACTAGCGGGGGGGCCGATGAGCAGTTCTTC,CASRRTSGGADEQFF
TRBJ1-2,.,.,TRBV6-5,TGTGCCAGCAGTTACTCGCGGCGTCCGCCTACGGGCTACACCTTC,CASSYSRRPPTGYTF
TRBJ2-7,.,many,TRBV28,TGTGCCAGCAGTTTACGGCTCGTCTCAGAGTACGAGCAGTACTTC,CASSLRLVSEYEQYF
TRBJ2-1,.,.,TRBV7-8,TGTGCCAGCAGCGCAGGAGACTTAGGTGACAATGAGCAGTTCTTC,CASSAGDLGDNEQFF
TRBJ1-5,TRBD1,many,TRBV27,TGTGCCAGCAGCGGCAGGGGGAGGTCGAGCAATCAGCCCCAGCATTTT,CASSGRGRSSNQPQHF
TRBJ1-5,TRBD1,many,TRBV6-1,TGTGCCAGCAAGCCCGGGACAGGTGAGAATCAGCCCCAGCATTTT,CASKPGTGENQPQHF
TRBJ2-7,.,.,TRBV7-9,TGTGCCAGCAGCCGAACTGGAGCGGGCTACGAGCAGTACTTC,CASSRTGAGYEQYF
TRBJ2-2,.,many,TRBV30,TGTGCCTGGAGTAGGTTTGACACCGGGGAGCTGTTTTTT,CAWSRFDTGELFF
TRBJ1-1,.,once,TRBV6-5,TGTGCCAGCAGTTACTCCGTGCGAACACGGGCTGTAACTGAAGCTTTCTTT,CASSYSVRTRAVTEAFF
TRBJ1-5,.,many,TRBV7-9,TGTGCCAGCAGCTTAGGAGGGTTAAGCTTCAATCAGCCCCAGCATTTT,CASSLGGLSFNQPQHF